What follows are 14 T cell receptor beta chains derived from one specimen sequenced in a study of stem cell transplantation in POMP-related autoinflammatory disease. Sequencing used immunoSEQ multiplex PCR; TCRdb keeps in-frame clones, though not all of them. The table has more than 20,000 clones, around four fifths seen once. This sample comprised CD4+ T cells from PBMCs, obtained before stem cell transplantation. Receptor source: a human donor with POMP-related autoinflammation and immune dysregulation (PRAID).

The V and J genes are TRBV2 and TRBJ1-1; D not resolved. The CDR3 consists of 15 residues. Between the trimmed V and J ends, which lost 3 bases and 4 bases, there was a span of 15 bases. The germline gives CDR1 SNHLY, CDR2 FYNNEI. The CDR3 loop is CASSDLGINLTEAFF. The CDR3, as DNA: TGTGCCAGCAGTGACTTAGGTATTAACCTCACTGAAGCTTTCTTT.

The genes are TRBV6-5 and TRBJ2-7; D call uncertain. V was clipped by 0 bases and J by 4 bases, with 10 bases between them. CDR3 size: 14 residues. The germline V gene has CDR1 MNHEY and CDR2 SVGAGI. The CDR3 region has the DNA TGTGCCAGCAGTTACTCCTCCATCGGGTACGAGCAGTACTTC. Its translation: CASSYSSIGYEQYF.

This clone showed up just a few times. The J gene is TRBJ2-7, the V gene TRBV5-1; D is unresolved. The CDR3 runs to 13 residues. The V end was cut by 2 bases, the J end by 1 base, with 7 bases between. The germline V gene encodes CDR1 SGHRS and CDR2 YFSETQ. For the CDR3, the DNA is TGCGCCAGCAGCTTCGTCCCATCCTACGAGCAGTACTTC. Translated: CASSFVPSYEQYF.

The V call is TRBV7-2, the J call TRBJ1-4; D is unclear. Per germline, CDR1 SGHTA and CDR2 FQGNSA. Deletions cut 0 bases from V and 0 bases from J, with 8 bases between. This CDR3 contains 16 residues. The CDR3 protein is CASSLALRTTNEKLFF. The CDR3 DNA sequence: TGTGCCAGCAGCTTAGCGCTCCGGACAACTAATGAAAAACTGTTTTTT.

This rearrangement joins TRBV2 to TRBJ2-2; D call uncertain. The CDR3 loop spans 16 amino acids. With 4 bases removed from V and 6 bases from J, the gap between germline ends came to 18 bases. CDR1 is SNHLY, CDR2 FYNNEI, per germline. CDR3 DNA sequence: TGTGCCAGCAGTGCCTACAGTTTCTCCCCCCCCGGGGAGCTGTTTTTT. Translated: CASSAYSFSPPGELFF.

The J gene is TRBJ2-3, the V gene TRBV2; D unclear. The CDR3 is 11 amino acids. The germline CDR1 and CDR2 sequences are SNHLY and FYNNEI. Trimming took off 4 bases at V and 7 bases at J, with 6 bases between the two ends. The CDR3 reads CASSAQHTQYF. As DNA, the CDR3 is TGTGCCAGCAGTGCCCAACATACGCAGTATTTT. Using reference TRBV2 and TRBJ2-3 for the parts outside the CDR3, the full variable domain is EPEVTQTPSHQVTQMGQEVILRCVPISNHLYFYWYRQILGQKVEFLVSFYNNEISEKSEIFDDQFSVERPDGSNFTLKIRSTKLEDSAMYFCASSAQHTQYFGPGTRLTVL.

This chain connects TRBV6-5 to TRBJ1-1; 9 bases are shared with TRBD1. The length of the CDR3 is 14 residues. The V gene end was trimmed by 7 bases and the J gene end by 1 base; junction bases not matched to a gene: 4. CDR1 and CDR2 (germline): MNHEY, SVGAGI. The CDR3 loop reads CASTVQGANTEAFF. In nucleotides, the CDR3 is TGTGCCAGCACTGTACAGGGGGCGAACACTGAAGCTTTCTTT.

This rearrangement joins TRBV9 to TRBJ1-1; D not resolved. The V and J ends lost 0 bases and 1 base respectively, with 10 bases between them. Germline CDR1 reads SGDLS; CDR2 reads YYNGEE. The CDR3 is made up of 15 amino acids. In DNA, the CDR3 is TGTGCCAGCAGCGTAGGTCCGGGCCAGAACACTGAAGCTTTCTTT. It yields the protein CASSVGPGQNTEAFF.

The table lists this clone with a few counts. The rearrangement links TRBV7-9 to TRBJ2-5, with D perhaps TRBD1 or TRBD2 (5 bases each). The germline V gene encodes CDR1 SEHNR and CDR2 FQNEAQ (reference sequence). There are 14 residues in the CDR3. Trimming cost V 4 bases and J 3 bases, with 12 bases left between them. CDR3 sequence (DNA): TGTGCCAGCAGCTCTTCAGGGACCAAAGAGACCCAGTACTTC. Its protein product is CASSSSGTKETQYF.

In DNA, the CDR3 is TGTGCCAGCAGCCCGGGACAGGGGGCGTCTGGCTACACCTTC. Protein product: CASSPGQGASGYTF. The rearrangement links TRBV7-3 to TRBJ1-2; 12 bases map to TRBD1. Unmatched junction bases numbered 5, after V lost 5 bases and J lost 7 bases. This CDR3 region has 14 residues. CDR1 and CDR2 (germline): SGHTA, FQGTGA.

V gene TRBV5-4 combines with J gene TRBJ2-1; weak D call: TRBD1 (5 bases). The CDR3 spans 13 residues. V dropped 4 bases and J dropped 6 bases, with 11 bases sitting between them. Germline CDR1 and CDR2: SGHNT and YYREEE (reference sequence). The CDR3: CASSHLQGNEQFF. CDR3 DNA: TGTGCCAGCAGCCACCTCCAGGGCAATGAGCAGTTCTTC.

This clone was recorded once. This CDR3 reads CASSVAPQDSYEQYF. The CDR3, as DNA: TGTGCCAGCAGCGTAGCTCCACAGGACTCCTACGAGCAGTACTTC. The chain has TRBV9 and TRBJ2-7, with D possibly TRBD1 on 5 matching bases. Per germline, CDR1 SGDLS and CDR2 YYNGEE. Trimming shortened V by 0 bases and J by 0 bases, and 10 bases separated the two germline ends. This CDR3 has 15 residues.

This chain connects TRBV7-2 to TRBJ2-5, with unresolved D. CDR1 and CDR2 from the germline V gene are SGHTA and FQGNSA. This CDR3 contains 12 residues. V was clipped by 2 bases and J by 4 bases, with 5 bases between them. The CDR3 DNA reads TGTGCCAGCAGCTTATTTTTAGAGACCCAGTACTTC. The encoded protein is CASSLFLETQYF. Full variable domain (missing parts from reference TRBV7-2 and TRBJ2-5): GAGVSQSPSNKVTEKGKDVELRCDPISGHTALYWYRQSLGQGLEFLIYFQGNSAPDKSGLPSDRFSAERTGGSVSTLTIQRTQQEDSAVYLCASSLFLETQYFGPGTRLLVL.

The chain combines TRBV9 with TRBJ2-1; D may correspond to TRBD1 or TRBD2 (6 bases each). The V end was cut by 0 bases, the J end by 4 bases, with 17 bases between. The length of the CDR3 is 17 residues. Germline V CDR1 and CDR2: SGDLS, YYNGEE. The DNA for the CDR3 is TGTGCCAGCAGCGTAGTCGTAGGGGGGTCCCTATACAATGAGCAGTTCTTC. Translating it yields CASSVVVGGSLYNEQFF.